One sample yielded the 3 T cell receptor beta chains listed below, sequenced in a study of a mutant IDH1 vaccine in newly diagnosed glioma. The time point denotes: week 5, during vaccination. Topical imiquimod was applied with each vaccine dose, which held 300 ug of mutant IDH1 20-mer peptide. Clones were read by immunoSEQ multiplex PCR, and TCRdb kept only the in-frame ones, dropping some. The table includes about 36,000 clones, approximately 80% detected once. Antigen specificity for these receptors is unknown. Sample: PBMCs, taken from a glioma patient whose treatment included an IDH1 peptide vaccine. The receptors come from a man between 50 and 59 years old with glioma.

This clone was seen a single time. The V gene is TRBV5-6, the J gene TRBJ1-4; D ambiguous. Germline V gives CDR1 SGHDT, CDR2 YYEEEE. With 0 bases removed from V and 8 bases from J, the gap between germline ends came to 17 bases. This CDR3 region has 16 residues. For the CDR3, the DNA is TGTGCCAGCAGCTTGGGGGCTAACCCTTCTGTGGAAAAACTGTTTTTT. This sequence encodes CASSLGANPSVEKLFF.

In its sample, this clone was seen a few times. The chain recombines TRBV2 with TRBJ1-5, with a weak D call TRBD1 (5 bases). The CDR3 is 16 residues long. V lost 8 bases and J 0 bases, leaving 17 bases between the germline ends. CDR1 SNHLY and CDR2 FYNNEI come from the germline V gene. CDR3 residues: CASLLDSTHSNQPQHF. CDR3 DNA: TGTGCCAGCCTCCTTGACAGTACCCATAGCAATCAGCCCCAGCATTTT.

The chain recombines TRBV27 with TRBJ2-7; 7 bases fit TRBD1. The CDR3 is 14 residues long. The germline V gene encodes CDR1 MNHEY and CDR2 SMNVEV (reference sequence). Losses at the gene ends were 5 bases for V and 2 bases for J; bases not matched to a gene: 6. Here the CDR3 reads CASSPGTATYEQYF. The CDR3 DNA follows: TGTGCCAGCAGTCCCGGGACAGCTACCTACGAGCAGTACTTC.